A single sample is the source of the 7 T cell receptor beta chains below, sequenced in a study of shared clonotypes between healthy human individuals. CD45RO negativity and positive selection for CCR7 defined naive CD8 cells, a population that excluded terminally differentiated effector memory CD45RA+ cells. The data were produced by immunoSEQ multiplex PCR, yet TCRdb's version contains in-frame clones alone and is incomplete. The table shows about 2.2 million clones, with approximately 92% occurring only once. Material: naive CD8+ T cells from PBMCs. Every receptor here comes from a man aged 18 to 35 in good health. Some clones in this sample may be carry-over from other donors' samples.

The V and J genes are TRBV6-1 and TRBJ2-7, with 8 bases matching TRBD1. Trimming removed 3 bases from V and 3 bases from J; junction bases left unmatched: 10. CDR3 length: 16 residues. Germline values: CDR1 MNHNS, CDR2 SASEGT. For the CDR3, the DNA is TGTGCCAGCAGTGACCCAGCAGGGGGCTTTTTCTACGAGCAGTACTTC. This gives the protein CASSDPAGGFFYEQYF.

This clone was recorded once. DNA for the CDR3: TGCGCCAGCAGCTTACTGACCGGGACAGGGATTTCGAACACTGAAGCTTTCTTT. Protein: CASSLLTGTGISNTEAFF. The chain is built from TRBV5-1 and TRBJ1-1; TRBD1 matches 9 bases. V lost 2 bases, J lost 1 base, and 12 bases stayed unmatched. Per germline, CDR1 SGHRS and CDR2 YFSETQ. This CDR3 comprises 18 residues.

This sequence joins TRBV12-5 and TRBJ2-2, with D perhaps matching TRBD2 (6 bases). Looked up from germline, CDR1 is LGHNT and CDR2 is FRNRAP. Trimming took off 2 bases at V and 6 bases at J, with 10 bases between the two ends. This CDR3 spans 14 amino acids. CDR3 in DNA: TGTGCTAGTGGTTTGCCGGGGGTCCCCGGGGAGCTGTTTTTT. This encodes CASGLPGVPGELFF.

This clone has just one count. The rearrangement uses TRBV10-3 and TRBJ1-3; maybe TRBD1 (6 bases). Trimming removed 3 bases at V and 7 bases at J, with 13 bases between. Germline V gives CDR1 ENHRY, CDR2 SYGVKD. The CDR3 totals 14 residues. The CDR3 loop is CAISEVDRRNTIYF. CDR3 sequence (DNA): TGTGCCATCAGTGAAGTGGACAGAAGGAACACCATATATTTT.

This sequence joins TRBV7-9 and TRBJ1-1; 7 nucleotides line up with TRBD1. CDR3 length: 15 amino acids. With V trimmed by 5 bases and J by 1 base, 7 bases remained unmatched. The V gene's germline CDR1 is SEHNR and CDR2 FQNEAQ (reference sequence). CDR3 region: CASSDKDRQNTEAFF. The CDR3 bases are TGTGCCAGCAGCGACAAGGACAGGCAGAACACTGAAGCTTTCTTT. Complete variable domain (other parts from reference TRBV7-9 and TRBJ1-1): DTGVSQNPRHKITKRGQNVTFRCDPISEHNRLYWYRQTLGQGPEFLTYFQNEAQLEKSRLLSDRFSAERPKGSFSTLEIQRTEQGDSAMYLCASSDKDRQNTEAFFGQGTRLTVV.

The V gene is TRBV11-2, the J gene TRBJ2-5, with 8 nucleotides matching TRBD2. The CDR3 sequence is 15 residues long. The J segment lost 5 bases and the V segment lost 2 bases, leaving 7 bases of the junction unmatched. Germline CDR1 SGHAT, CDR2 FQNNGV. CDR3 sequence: CASSLMFGGAETQYF. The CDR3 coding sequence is TGTGCCAGCAGCTTAATGTTCGGGGGGGCCGAGACCCAGTACTTC. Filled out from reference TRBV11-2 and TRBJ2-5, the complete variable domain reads EAGVAQSPRYKIIEKRQSVAFWCNPISGHATLYWYQQILGQGPKLLIQFQNNGVVDDSQLPKDRFSAERLKGVDSTLKIQPAKLEDSAVYLCASSLMFGGAETQYFGPGTRLLVL.

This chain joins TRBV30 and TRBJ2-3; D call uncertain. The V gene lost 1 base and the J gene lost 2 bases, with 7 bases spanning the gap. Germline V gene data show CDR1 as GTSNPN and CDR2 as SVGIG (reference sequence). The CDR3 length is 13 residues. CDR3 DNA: TGTGCCTGGAGTGACCCACCCACAGATACGCAGTATTTT. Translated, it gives CAWSDPPTDTQYF.